The entry that follows covers one T cell receptor beta chain sequence. No cognate antigen has been identified for it. One base away there is no much larger clone; base qualities are not given. This sample is part of a study of CD8 T cells in ankylosing spondylitis (dated by TCRdb to between 2016 and 2019). Turning to the overall study: T cell receptor beta repertoires were profiled in healthy donors and ankylosing spondylitis patients so that disease-linked TCR variants could be found. In total, the full study cohort was made up of some 110 healthy donors and 20 to 25 ankylosing spondylitis patients. Peripheral blood was sampled, and synovial fluid was additionally collected from ankylosing spondylitis patients.

Including cysteine and phenylalanine, the CDR3 has 16 amino acids. CDR3 DNA is the only sequence kept; it has 48 bases, read in frame from the first base. Reading the germline V gene (reference sequence) gives CDR1 DFQATT and CDR2 SNEGSKA. The V end loses 3 bases and the J end loses 0 bases, and a stretch of 15 bases separates them. The reads were generated on an Illumina HiSeq 2500. TCR beta libraries were prepared by quantitative 5'-RACE with molecular barcodes. The source study handled its data this way. To identify disease-linked TCR variants, a new computational method was used, one built on a probabilistic model of VDJ rearrangement. Through fastp at Q25 and MiXCR, TCRdb rebuilt clones from the public reads, retaining in-frame beta chains. Each entry merges the rows of one CDR3 protein and shows their most common DNA and genes. Clone size and V and J calls follow TCRdb, not the original study. This sample holds fewer than 750,000 distinct CDR3 sequences; around 17% were observed only once. The top ten constitute about 20% of the sample.

What the work shows at the level of the full study, not this receptor alone: Significant enrichment of the disease-linked clones was reported in matched synovial fluid samples from ankylosing spondylitis patients. Blood from ankylosing spondylitis patients appeared to be characterized by a TCR beta motif made up of several highly homologous amino acid variants. In peripheral blood, the disease-linked clones were found at relatively low frequencies and had a CD8+ phenotype. Some motif variants were previously reported in synovial fluid and blood of reactive arthritis patients, suggesting common disease-initiation mechanisms.

Material for sequencing was blood, either unsorted or a sorted T cell fraction (not recorded which). The chain employs TRBV20-1 and TRBJ2-4; the best D guess is TRBD2, with 5 bases matching. The receptor's source is a male donor with ankylosing spondylitis. The DNA sequence is as follows: TGCAGTGCTAGGCCGGCGGGCACCCTAGCCAAAAACATTCAGTACTTC. Translated, it reads CSARPAGTLAKNIQYF.